A selection of T cell receptor beta chains follows, all from one sample in a study of neurological immune-mediated disorders. TCRdb reprocessed the 5' RACE reads with MiXCR, giving one entry per CDR3 protein. The sample has 75,000 to 80,000 distinct CDR3 sequences, 4.5% to 6.5% seen once. The sequencing input was PBMCs. The source is a woman younger than 45 with multiple sclerosis. The CDR3 runs from the conserved cysteine through the conserved F or W. D genes are given only for firm matches. Part of the rows lack a size; the others show once, few, many or a class for expanded clones.

>TRBJ2-3|many|TRBV6-5|-
CASSYSKWRDTQYF
TGTGCCAGCAGTTACTCGAAGTGGCGGGATACGCAGTATTTT
>TRBJ2-1|-|TRBV5-1|-
CASSLGGTEQFF
TGCGCCAGCAGCTTGGGCGGGACAGAGCAGTTCTTC
>TRBJ2-5|many|TRBV18|-
CASSPLELLETQYF
TGTGCCAGCTCACCGTTGGAGCTTCTGGAGACCCAGTACTTC
>TRBJ1-2|many|TRBV5-1|-
CASSSGRNYGYTF
TGCGCCAGCAGCTCCGGCAGAAACTATGGCTACACCTTC
>TRBJ2-4|many|TRBV29-1|-
CSVGDENIQYF
TGCAGCGTTGGAGACGAAAACATTCAGTACTTC
>TRBJ2-5|many|TRBV5-5|-
CASSLRGDRAETQYF
TGTGCCAGCAGCTTACGAGGGGACCGCGCGGAGACCCAGTACTTC
>TRBJ2-7|many|TRBV3-1|-
CASSRQLVNSYEQYF
TGTGCCAGCAGCCGACAGCTGGTGAACTCCTACGAGCAGTACTTC
>TRBJ1-5|many|TRBV12-3/TRBV12-4|-
CASSLAQWVQPQHF
TGTGCCAGCAGTTTAGCTCAATGGGTTCAGCCCCAGCATTTT
>TRBJ1-1|few|TRBV7-3|-
CASSLTVVANTEAFF
TGTGCCAGCAGCTTAACGGTGGTAGCCAACACTGAAGCTTTCTTT
>TRBJ2-1|few|TRBV5-1|TRBD2
CASRSLAGENEQFF
TGCGCCAGCAGAAGTCTAGCGGGGGAGAATGAGCAGTTCTTC
>TRBJ1-5|many|TRBV10-2|-
CASGDYTQGQPQHF
TGCGCCAGCGGAGATTACACGCAGGGTCAGCCCCAGCATTTT
>TRBJ2-5|few|TRBV5-5|-
CASSLSGRQETQYF
TGTGCCAGCAGCTTGTCAGGACGGCAAGAGACCCAGTACTTC
>TRBJ2-3|many|TRBV5-1|TRBD2
CASSVPGLAGVGAPTDTQYF
TGCGCCAGCAGCGTCCCGGGACTAGCGGGAGTGGGGGCCCCCACAGATACGCAGTATTTT
>TRBJ2-3|many|TRBV3-1|-
CASSLSDTQYF
TGTGCCAGCAGCCTGTCGGATACGCAGTATTTT
>TRBJ1-1|many|TRBV12-3/TRBV12-4|TRBD1
CASKRGPFRQGTEAFF
TGTGCCAGCAAGAGGGGGCCATTCCGTCAAGGCACTGAAGCTTTCTTT
>TRBJ2-1|many|TRBV5-1|TRBD1
CASSLLRDSPNNEQFF
TGCGCCAGCAGCTTACTCCGGGACAGCCCTAACAATGAGCAGTTCTTC
>TRBJ2-2|-|TRBV5-6|TRBD2
CASSWGLESRGKTGELFF
TGTGCCAGCAGCTGGGGTTTGGAGTCGCGGGGGAAGACCGGGGAGCTGTTTTTT
>TRBJ1-1|-|TRBV5-1|-
CDSSLAGYVFF
TGCGACAGCAGCTTGGCGGGGTATGTTTTCTTT
>TRBJ2-2|many|TRBV11-2|-
CASSLRLGGDTGELFF
TGTGCCAGCAGCTTACGTCTCGGAGGGGACACCGGGGAGCTGTTTTTT
>TRBJ1-2|few|TRBV5-5|TRBD1
CASSLTQRTGGIYGYTF
TGTGCCAGCAGCTTGACCCAACGGACAGGGGGTATCTATGGCTACACCTTC
>TRBJ2-2|many|TRBV12-3/TRBV12-4|-
CASSLEGTGELFF
TGTGCCAGCAGTTTGGAGGGCACCGGGGAGCTGTTTTTT
>TRBJ2-1|-|TRBV5-1|TRBD2
CASSLAGTSGGLFF
TGCGCCAGCAGCTTGGCGGGGACTAGCGGGGGGCTGTTCTTC
>TRBJ2-1|many|TRBV4-1|-
CASSQDLESGSSSYNEQFF
TGCGCCAGCAGCCAAGATCTGGAGAGCGGGTCGAGCTCCTACAATGAGCAGTTCTTC
>TRBJ1-1|many|TRBV6-1|-
CASSVGAGANTEAFF
TGTGCCAGCAGTGTGGGGGCAGGAGCGAACACTGAAGCTTTCTTT
>TRBJ2-1|many|TRBV20-1|-
CSASATGLRDEQFF
TGCAGTGCTAGCGCAACCGGGCTGAGGGATGAGCAGTTCTTC
>TRBJ1-6|many|TRBV7-2|-
CASSTAGPISNSPLHF
TGTGCCAGCAGCACAGCGGGCCCCATTAGCAACTCACCCCTCCACTTT
>TRBJ2-1|-|TRBV20-1|TRBD2
CSASGTSGRNNEQFF
TGCAGTGCTTCCGGGACTAGCGGGAGAAACAATGAGCAGTTCTTC
>TRBJ1-1|many|TRBV6-5|TRBD1
CASRRQGALFISEAFF
TGTGCCAGCCGCCGACAGGGGGCTTTATTCATATCTGAAGCTTTCTTT
>TRBJ2-5|many|TRBV20-1|-
CSARVPGHEYF
TGCAGTGCTAGAGTCCCAGGACATGAGTACTTC
>TRBJ2-2|few|TRBV29-1|-
CSVERFGTGELFF
TGCAGCGTTGAAAGGTTTGGCACCGGGGAGCTGTTTTTT
>TRBJ2-1|many|TRBV20-1|TRBD2
CSASPLISGTGNNEQFF
TGCAGTGCTAGTCCTCTCATTAGCGGGACGGGGAACAATGAGCAGTTCTTC
>TRBJ1-1|many|TRBV18|-
CASSPNQNTEAFF
TGTGCCAGCTCACCCAACCAGAACACTGAAGCTTTCTTT
>TRBJ1-1|many|TRBV20-1|-
CSARAWTALNTEAFF
TGCAGTGCTAGAGCTTGGACAGCTTTAAACACTGAAGCTTTCTTT
>TRBJ1-2|many|TRBV24-1|-
CATSDPTREGGGYTF
TGTGCCACCAGTGACCCCACGCGAGAAGGGGGAGGCTACACCTTC
>TRBJ2-6|many|TRBV5-1|TRBD1
CASSSGTGFSGANVLTF
TGCGCCAGCAGCTCCGGGACAGGGTTTTCGGGGGCCAACGTCCTGACTTTC
>TRBJ2-1|many|TRBV20-1|-
CSATGLSSYNEQFF
TGCAGTGCTACGGGGTTAAGCTCCTACAATGAGCAGTTCTTC
>TRBJ2-1|-|TRBV5-5|TRBD2
CASSVMSSGLADYNEQFF
TGTGCCAGCAGCGTGATGAGTTCGGGACTAGCGGACTACAATGAGCAGTTCTTC
>TRBJ1-5|many|TRBV20-1|TRBD1
CSASDGTGDYSNQPQHF
TGCAGTGCTAGCGACGGGACAGGGGATTATAGCAATCAGCCCCAGCATTTT
>TRBJ2-2|few|TRBV20-1|-
CSAKSGLTGELFF
TGCAGTGCTAAATCGGGACTCACCGGGGAGCTGTTTTTT
>TRBJ2-3|many|TRBV29-1|-
CSVVPGPLDTQYF
TGCAGCGTTGTCCCAGGTCCTCTGGATACGCAGTATTTT
>TRBJ2-1|many|TRBV20-1|-
CSAYLGTPDEQFF
TGCAGTGCGTATCTCGGGACACCCGATGAGCAGTTCTTC
>TRBJ1-6|many|TRBV27|-
CASTRGDLNSPLHF
TGTGCCAGCACAAGGGGTGATCTAAATTCACCCCTCCACTTT
>TRBJ2-3|many|TRBV7-9|-
CASSRGDTQYF
TGTGCCAGCAGCCGCGGGGATACGCAGTATTTT
>TRBJ1-5|many|TRBV20-1|-
CSARAGVGSNQPQHF
TGCAGTGCTAGAGCCGGTGTCGGTAGCAATCAGCCCCAGCATTTT
>TRBJ1-1|-|TRBV6-1|-
CASRPGTQNTEAFF
TGTGCCAGCAGGCCAGGGACCCAGAACACTGAAGCTTTCTTT
>TRBJ1-3|few|TRBV20-1|-
CSANVGEWGHHSGNTIYF
TGCAGTGCCAACGTTGGAGAGTGGGGACACCACTCTGGAAACACCATATATTTT
>TRBJ1-2|many|TRBV5-6|TRBD1
CASRRSDGDRADYGYTF
TGTGCCAGCAGGCGGAGCGATGGGGACAGGGCCGACTATGGCTACACCTTC
>TRBJ1-2|many|TRBV20-1|-
CSAREGIDYGYTF
TGCAGTGCTAGGGAAGGGATCGACTATGGCTACACCTTC
>TRBJ1-1|many|TRBV10-3|-
CAISEYEYEAFF
TGTGCCATCAGTGAGTATGAGTATGAAGCTTTCTTT
>TRBJ2-1|many|TRBV5-6|TRBD2
CASSTGLAELHRINEQFF
TGTGCCAGCAGCACGGGACTAGCGGAACTCCATAGAATCAATGAGCAGTTCTTC
>TRBJ1-5|-|TRBV20-1|TRBD1
CSARAGGSNQPQHF
TGCAGTGCTAGAGCAGGGGGGAGCAATCAGCCCCAGCATTTT
>TRBJ1-3|many|TRBV10-3|TRBD1
CAANRGPAGNTIYF
TGTGCCGCAAACAGGGGGCCCGCCGGGAACACCATATATTTT
>TRBJ2-5|many|TRBV6-1|-
CASSASEQETQYF
TGTGCCAGCAGCGCTAGCGAACAAGAGACCCAGTACTTC
>TRBJ2-1|few|TRBV5-1|-
CASSLPPLLNEQFF
TGCGCCAGCAGCTTGCCTCCTCTCCTCAATGAGCAGTTCTTC